Below are 7 T cell receptor beta chains sequenced from a single sample in a study of CD4 T cells in relation to SARS-CoV-2 and coronaviruses. Their specific antigens are unknown. The assay was immunoSEQ multiplex PCR, and TCRdb's table has in-frame clones only and misses some. The sample holds some 30,000 clones, about 76% seen once. The sequencing input was memory CD4+ T cells from PBMCs, cultured in vitro. The receptors derive from an adult with COVID-19.

This chain joins TRBV4-1 and TRBJ2-7; D tentatively fits TRBD1 or TRBD2 (5 bases each). With 3 bases removed from V and 6 bases from J, the gap between germline ends came to 21 bases. Germline-derived CDR1 and CDR2 are MGHRA and YSYEKL. The CDR3 is made up of 16 amino acids. CDR3 DNA: TGCGCCAGCAGCCATTTATCTGGGGCGGGTGGTGTCGAGCAGTACTTC. It is translated as CASSHLSGAGGVEQYF.

This clone was recorded a few times. V and J are TRBV18 and TRBJ2-2; TRBD1 or TRBD2 may be the D gene (7 bases each). Germline values: CDR1 KGHSH, CDR2 LQKENI. V was pared by 3 bases and J by 8 bases, with 16 bases between. The CDR3 is 15 residues long. CDR3 in amino acids: CASSPRGGIRGELFF. The CDR3, as DNA: TGTGCCAGCTCACCCAGGGGGGGGATCAGAGGGGAGCTGTTTTTT.

The rearrangement joins TRBV18 to TRBJ2-7, with 9 bases that match TRBD1. The germline V gene has CDR1 KGHSH and CDR2 LQKENI. V gave up 3 bases and J gave up 3 bases; unmatched junction bases: 6. This CDR3 contains 15 residues. The CDR3 loop reads CASSPPGTGFYEQYF. The CDR3 DNA reads as TGTGCCAGCTCACCCCCCGGGACAGGGTTCTACGAGCAGTACTTC.

This clone was counted a few times. J is TRBJ2-7 and V is TRBV28; a possible D gene is TRBD2 (5 bases). The V and J ends lost 6 bases and 0 bases respectively, with 6 bases between them. CDR3 length: 12 residues. CDR1 and CDR2 from the germline V gene are MDHEN and SYDVKM. The CDR3 coding sequence is TGTGCCAGCAGCCGGGACTCCTACGAGCAGTACTTC. Translation gives CASSRDSYEQYF.

This chain uses TRBV27 with TRBJ1-2; D remains ambiguous. V was cut by 0 bases and J by 8 bases, with 13 bases left in between. The CDR3 covers 14 residues. The germline V gene has CDR1 MNHEY and CDR2 SMNVEV (reference sequence). The CDR3, as DNA: TGTGCCAGCAGTTTATCGTTGGTAGATCGGGGCTACACCTTC. Translated, it gives CASSLSLVDRGYTF.

The chain has TRBV6-6 and TRBJ2-7, with TRBD1 as a possible D gene (5 bases). V was trimmed by 7 bases and J by 0 bases, leaving 7 bases between them. From germline, CDR1 is MNHNY and CDR2 SVGAGI (reference sequence). The CDR3 totals 12 residues. CDR3 in amino acids: CASTTGSYEQYF. As DNA, the CDR3 is TGTGCCAGCACCACAGGCTCCTACGAGCAGTACTTC.

The chain is built from TRBV7-8 and TRBJ2-3; D gene ambiguous. Germline values: CDR1 SGHVS, CDR2 FQNEAQ. The CDR3 spans 14 residues. Trimming pared 7 bases from V and 4 bases from J, leaving 15 bases between. The CDR3 coding sequence is TGTGCCAGCAACTCTGGTCGTAGGGCAGATACGCAGTATTTT. Encoded protein: CASNSGRRADTQYF.